This T cell receptor beta chain was retrieved from a study of T cell repertoires in cytomegalovirus infection. Many counts were recorded for this clonotype. V lost 1 base to trimming and J lost 2 bases, with 5 bases between them. The germline CDR1 and CDR2 sequences are SGHVS and FQNEAQ. CDR3 length: 14 residues. Using its own MiXCR run on the reads, TCRdb lists one record per CDR3 protein. The table records 150,000 to 200,000 distinct CDR3 sequences, 17% of them present only once. The source material was CD8+ T cells from PBMCs. The J gene is TRBJ2-2, the V gene TRBV7-8, with D hard to call. This TCR came from a human donor in good health (CMV status not recorded). Some clones in this sample may be carry-over from other donors' samples. The CDR3 nucleotides are TGTGCCAGCAGCTTAGGCTACAACACCGGGGAGCTGTTTTTT. It yields the protein CASSLGYNTGELFF.